A selection of T cell receptor beta chains follows, all from one sample in a study of human T cells and chemical hapten exposure. Using its own MiXCR run on the RACE reads, TCRdb lists one record per CDR3 protein. The sample carries about 80,000 distinct CDR3 sequences, approximately 15% recorded once. The source material was whole blood, sampled in connection with sensitization to the hapten diphenylcyclopropenone (DPC). The receptors were gathered from a woman in her fifties or sixties with alopecia areata. Some clones in this sample may be carry-over from other donors' samples. CDR3s include the opening cysteine and the closing phenylalanine or tryptophan. The order of the fields is V gene, J gene, clone size, D gene, CDR3 DNA, CDR3 protein. A D gene is named only where the DNA matches it firmly. Clone size appears in some rows only: once, few, many, or a class for an expanded clone.

v_call: TRBV18; j_call: TRBJ2-3; clone_size: few; d_call: .; cdr3_nt: TGTGCCAGCTCACCACGGGGCACAGATACGCAGTATTTT; cdr3_aa: CASSPRGTDTQYF
v_call: TRBV29-1; j_call: TRBJ2-7; clone_size: few; d_call: .; cdr3_nt: TGCAGCGTTGGGCCCAGGCTTGGGATTGAGCAGTACTTC; cdr3_aa: CSVGPRLGIEQYF
v_call: TRBV27; j_call: TRBJ1-4; clone_size: few; d_call: TRBD1; cdr3_nt: TGTGCCAGCAGTTTAGGGACAGGGTATAAAAAACTGTTTTTT; cdr3_aa: CASSLGTGYKKLFF
v_call: TRBV6-2/TRBV6-3; j_call: TRBJ2-7; clone_size: .; d_call: .; cdr3_nt: TGTGCCAGCAGTTACGGGAACATAGCGGACTACTACGAGCAGTACTTC; cdr3_aa: CASSYGNIADYYEQYF
v_call: TRBV18; j_call: TRBJ1-4; clone_size: .; d_call: .; cdr3_nt: TGTGCCAGCTCACCACCAGGGACAACTAATGAAAAACTGTTTTTT; cdr3_aa: CASSPPGTTNEKLFF
v_call: TRBV27; j_call: TRBJ2-1; clone_size: few; d_call: .; cdr3_nt: TGTGCCAGCAGCCTGACTAGAAACCCCTACAATGAGCAGTTCTTC; cdr3_aa: CASSLTRNPYNEQFF
v_call: TRBV7-2; j_call: TRBJ2-3; clone_size: few; d_call: .; cdr3_nt: TGTGCCAGCAGCTTAGGTCTCTCGGATACGCAGTATTTT; cdr3_aa: CASSLGLSDTQYF
v_call: TRBV7-2; j_call: TRBJ2-3; clone_size: .; d_call: .; cdr3_nt: TGTGCCAGCAGCTTAGGCAGCCCAGATACGCAGTATTTT; cdr3_aa: CASSLGSPDTQYF
v_call: TRBV6-5; j_call: TRBJ1-1; clone_size: .; d_call: .; cdr3_nt: TGTGCCAGCAGTTATACGCCGCAGGGTAAGACTGAAGCTTTCTTT; cdr3_aa: CASSYTPQGKTEAFF
v_call: TRBV19; j_call: TRBJ2-7; clone_size: few; d_call: .; cdr3_nt: TGTGCCAGTAGTATGCATGGCGGGACCAACTTCGAGCAGTACTTC; cdr3_aa: CASSMHGGTNFEQYF
v_call: TRBV20-1; j_call: TRBJ2-5; clone_size: .; d_call: TRBD1; cdr3_nt: TGCAGTGCTAGAGATCCGCAGACAGGGCATTCGGAGACCCAGTACTTC; cdr3_aa: CSARDPQTGHSETQYF
v_call: TRBV5-1; j_call: TRBJ2-3; clone_size: .; d_call: .; cdr3_nt: TGCGCCAGCAGCGCCGGGCGTTCGGGAGATACGCAGTATTTT; cdr3_aa: CASSAGRSGDTQYF
v_call: TRBV7-2; j_call: TRBJ2-1; clone_size: few; d_call: TRBD2; cdr3_nt: TGTGCCAGCAGCACCGGACTAGCGGGAGCCAGAAATGAGCAGTTCTTC; cdr3_aa: CASSTGLAGARNEQFF
v_call: TRBV20-1; j_call: TRBJ2-3; clone_size: .; d_call: TRBD1; cdr3_nt: TGCAGTGCTAGAGATAACAGGGGGATAAGCACAGATACGCAGTATTTT; cdr3_aa: CSARDNRGISTDTQYF
v_call: TRBV29-1; j_call: TRBJ2-5; clone_size: .; d_call: .; cdr3_nt: TGCAGCGTTGGGGGCGGCCAAGAGACCCAGTACTTC; cdr3_aa: CSVGGGQETQYF
v_call: TRBV11-2; j_call: TRBJ1-2; clone_size: .; d_call: .; cdr3_nt: TGTGCCAGCAGCTTAGATGGAGACGGAGGCTACACCTTC; cdr3_aa: CASSLDGDGGYTF
v_call: TRBV7-7; j_call: TRBJ2-1; clone_size: many; d_call: .; cdr3_nt: TGTGCCAGCAGCCCGCCCGGGTACAATGAGCAGTTCTTC; cdr3_aa: CASSPPGYNEQFF
v_call: TRBV20-1; j_call: TRBJ1-3; clone_size: many; d_call: .; cdr3_nt: TGCAGTGCTTGGGACGAACACTCTGGAAACACCATATATTTT; cdr3_aa: CSAWDEHSGNTIYF
v_call: TRBV27; j_call: TRBJ1-1; clone_size: few; d_call: TRBD1; cdr3_nt: TGTGCCAGCACTACGACAGGGGGCCAAGTCGGAGATGAAGCTTTCTTT; cdr3_aa: CASTTTGGQVGDEAFF
v_call: TRBV6-2/TRBV6-3; j_call: TRBJ2-5; clone_size: .; d_call: TRBD2; cdr3_nt: TGTGACAGCAGTTACTACGGGAGGCAAGAGACCCAGTACTTC; cdr3_aa: CDSSYYGRQETQYF
v_call: TRBV7-6; j_call: TRBJ2-3; clone_size: few; d_call: .; cdr3_nt: TGTGCCAGCAGCTTATTCGGCGGCACAGATACGCAGTATTTT; cdr3_aa: CASSLFGGTDTQYF
v_call: TRBV12-3/TRBV12-4; j_call: TRBJ1-3; clone_size: few; d_call: .; cdr3_nt: TGTGCCAGCTCCAGTGTGGCCCCTGGAAACACCATATATTTT; cdr3_aa: CASSSVAPGNTIYF
v_call: TRBV29-1; j_call: TRBJ1-5; clone_size: .; d_call: .; cdr3_nt: TGCAGCGTGGGAACAGGGCTCGACAATCAGCCCCAGCATTTT; cdr3_aa: CSVGTGLDNQPQHF
v_call: TRBV20-1; j_call: TRBJ1-3; clone_size: .; d_call: .; cdr3_nt: TGCAGTGCTAGAGACGGAAGCTCTGGAAACACCATATATTTT; cdr3_aa: CSARDGSSGNTIYF
v_call: TRBV11-2; j_call: TRBJ2-3; clone_size: many; d_call: .; cdr3_nt: TGTGCCAGCAGCTTAGTGGATACGCAGTATTTT; cdr3_aa: CASSLVDTQYF
v_call: TRBV6-2/TRBV6-3; j_call: TRBJ2-1; clone_size: .; d_call: TRBD2; cdr3_nt: TGTGCCAGCAGCCCTCTCGGACTAGCGGGAGTTAGGGAGCAGTTCTTC; cdr3_aa: CASSPLGLAGVREQFF
v_call: TRBV7-9; j_call: TRBJ1-4; clone_size: many; d_call: .; cdr3_nt: TGTGCCAGCAGCTTACAGGGGTCGCGGGGGGAAAAACTGTTTTTT; cdr3_aa: CASSLQGSRGEKLFF
v_call: TRBV6-1; j_call: TRBJ1-4; clone_size: few; d_call: .; cdr3_nt: TGTGCCAGCTTGAGGGGGGGAAAACTGTTTTTT; cdr3_aa: CASLRGGKLFF
v_call: TRBV7-9; j_call: TRBJ2-7; clone_size: .; d_call: .; cdr3_nt: TGTGCCAGCAGCCGAGAGCGGTACGAGCAGTACTTC; cdr3_aa: CASSRERYEQYF
v_call: TRBV11-2; j_call: TRBJ2-5; clone_size: .; d_call: .; cdr3_nt: TGTGCCAGCAGCCCCCACGAGACCCAGTACTTC; cdr3_aa: CASSPHETQYF
v_call: TRBV12-2; j_call: TRBJ2-1; clone_size: .; d_call: .; cdr3_nt: TGTGCAAGTCGCCGAAATACCGTGGGACGAGTAAATTCCTACAATGAGCAGTTCTTC; cdr3_aa: CASRRNTVGRVNSYNEQFF